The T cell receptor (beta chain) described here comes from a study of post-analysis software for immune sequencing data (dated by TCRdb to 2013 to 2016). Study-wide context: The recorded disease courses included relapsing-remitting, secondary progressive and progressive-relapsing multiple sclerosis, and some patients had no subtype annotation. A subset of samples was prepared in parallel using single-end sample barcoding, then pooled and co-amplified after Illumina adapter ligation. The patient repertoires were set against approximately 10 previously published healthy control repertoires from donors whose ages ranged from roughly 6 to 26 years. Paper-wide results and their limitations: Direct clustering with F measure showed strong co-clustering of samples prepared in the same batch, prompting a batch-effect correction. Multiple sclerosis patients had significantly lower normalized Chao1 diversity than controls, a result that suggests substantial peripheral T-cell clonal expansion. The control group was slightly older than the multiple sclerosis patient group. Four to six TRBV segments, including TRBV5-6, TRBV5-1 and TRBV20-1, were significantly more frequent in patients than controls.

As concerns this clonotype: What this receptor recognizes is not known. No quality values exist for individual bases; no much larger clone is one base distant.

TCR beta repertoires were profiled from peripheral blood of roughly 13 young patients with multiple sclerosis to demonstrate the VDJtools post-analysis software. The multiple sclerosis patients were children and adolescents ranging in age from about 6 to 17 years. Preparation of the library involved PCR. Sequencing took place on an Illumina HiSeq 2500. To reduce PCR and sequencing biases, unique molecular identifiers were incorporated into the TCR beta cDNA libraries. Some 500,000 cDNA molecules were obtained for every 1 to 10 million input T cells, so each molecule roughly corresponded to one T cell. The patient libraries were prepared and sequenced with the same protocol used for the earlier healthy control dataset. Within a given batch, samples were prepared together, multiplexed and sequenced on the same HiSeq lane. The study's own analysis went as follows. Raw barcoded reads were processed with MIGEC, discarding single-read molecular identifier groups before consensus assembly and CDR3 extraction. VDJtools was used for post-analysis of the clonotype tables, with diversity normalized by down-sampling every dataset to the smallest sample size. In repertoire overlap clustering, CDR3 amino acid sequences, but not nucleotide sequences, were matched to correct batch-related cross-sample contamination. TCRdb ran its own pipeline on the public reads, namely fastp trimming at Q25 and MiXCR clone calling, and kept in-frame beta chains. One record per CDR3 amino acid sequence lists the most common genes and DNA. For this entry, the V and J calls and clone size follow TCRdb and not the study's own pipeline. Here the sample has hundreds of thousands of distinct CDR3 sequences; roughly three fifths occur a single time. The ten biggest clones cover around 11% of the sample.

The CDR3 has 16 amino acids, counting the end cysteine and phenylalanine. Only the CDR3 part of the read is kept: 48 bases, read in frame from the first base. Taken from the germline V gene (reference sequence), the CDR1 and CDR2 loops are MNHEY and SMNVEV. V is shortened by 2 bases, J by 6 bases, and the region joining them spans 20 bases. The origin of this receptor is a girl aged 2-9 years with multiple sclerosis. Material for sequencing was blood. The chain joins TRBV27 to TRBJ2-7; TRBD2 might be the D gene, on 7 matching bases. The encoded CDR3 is CASSLEGGVRLIEQYF. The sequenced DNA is TGTGCCAGCAGTTTAGAGGGGGGGGTCAGACTTATCGAGCAGTACTTC.